This is a list of T cell receptor beta chains from one sample in a study of blood T cell repertoires in COVID-19. The data were produced by immunoSEQ multiplex PCR, yet TCRdb's version contains in-frame clones alone and is incomplete. The table includes some 350,000 clones, around nine tenths detected once. The sequenced sample consisted of peripheral blood. The receptors shown here come from a human donor in a cohort sampled during active COVID-19. Both conserved end residues are trimmed from each CDR3. The order of the fields is J gene, D gene, V gene, CDR3 protein. D genes are given only for firm matches.

>TRBJ1-2|TRBD1|TRBV11-3
ASSLDRQGAYGYT
>TRBJ2-5|TRBD1|TRBV5-1
ASSLGTEETQY
>TRBJ2-5|.|TRBV5-5
ASSLGRAGETQY
>TRBJ2-5|.|TRBV18
ASSPRPEETQY
>TRBJ1-2|.|TRBV19
ASSLGQIYGYT
>TRBJ1-2|.|TRBV27
ASSSINIQGPFYGYT
>TRBJ2-7|.|TRBV7-2
ASSWGVLRAYEQY
>TRBJ2-3|TRBD2|TRBV11-2
ASSLEGTSGGKADTQY
>TRBJ2-5|TRBD2|TRBV5-4
ASSLGLADRQETQY
>TRBJ2-3|TRBD2|TRBV6-1
ASSDRTSKY
>TRBJ2-5|.|TRBV4-2
ASSQEEAPNEETQY
>TRBJ2-1|.|TRBV20-1
SASSYSSSYNEQF
>TRBJ2-7|.|TRBV7-9
ASSRAGYTYEQY
>TRBJ2-3|.|TRBV5-1
ASSFLSPGTDTQY
>TRBJ1-5|TRBD1|TRBV5-1
ASSFARQGREVRNSNQPQH
>TRBJ2-1|TRBD1|TRBV7-3
ASSYGQGGYNEQF
>TRBJ2-5|.|TRBV28
ASSPGEGETQY
>TRBJ2-3|TRBD1|TRBV5-4
ASSLEPGQRTDTQY
>TRBJ2-3|TRBD1|TRBV7-3
ASSLYRGDTQY
>TRBJ2-5|.|TRBV18
ASSPSQETQY
>TRBJ1-1|.|TRBV30
AWRVVSTF
>TRBJ2-5|.|TRBV7-2
ASSLEWSHLLQETQY
>TRBJ1-1|.|TRBV6-4
ASSVGVGDTEAF
>TRBJ2-3|.|TRBV5-4
ASSLVGANTDTQY
>TRBJ2-1|TRBD2|TRBV7-9
ASTSGTSLASRSYNEQF
>TRBJ2-7|.|TRBV30
AWTLQGGSYEQY
>TRBJ1-2|.|TRBV10-3
ATRREGGEYGYT
>TRBJ2-5|TRBD2|TRBV11-3
ASSHGASGTETQY
>TRBJ1-1|.|TRBV11-2
ASSLDRGTSTAF
>TRBJ2-1|.|TRBV28
ASSSTSSGRQF
>TRBJ2-1|TRBD2|TRBV15
ATSPRGLAGNEQF
>TRBJ1-4|.|TRBV25-1
ASSDLTVREKLF